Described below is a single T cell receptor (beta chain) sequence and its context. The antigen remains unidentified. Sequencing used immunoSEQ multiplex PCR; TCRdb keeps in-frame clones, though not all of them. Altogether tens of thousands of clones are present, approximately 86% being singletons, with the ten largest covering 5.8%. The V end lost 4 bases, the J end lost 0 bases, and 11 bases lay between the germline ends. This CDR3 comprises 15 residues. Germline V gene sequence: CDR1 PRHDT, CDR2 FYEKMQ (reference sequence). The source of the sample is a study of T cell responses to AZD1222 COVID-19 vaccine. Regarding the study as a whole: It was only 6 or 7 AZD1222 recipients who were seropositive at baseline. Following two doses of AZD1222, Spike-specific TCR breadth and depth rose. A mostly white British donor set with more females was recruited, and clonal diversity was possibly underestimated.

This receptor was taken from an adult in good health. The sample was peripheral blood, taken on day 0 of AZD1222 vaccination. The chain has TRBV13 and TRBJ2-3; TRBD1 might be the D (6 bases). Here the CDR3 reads CASSYRVSSTDTQYF. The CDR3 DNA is TGTGCCAGCAGCTACAGGGTCTCTAGCACAGATACGCAGTATTTT.